These 27 T cell receptor beta chains came from one sample sequenced in a study of blood T cell repertoires in COVID-19. Sequenced by immunoSEQ multiplex PCR; TCRdb stores in-frame clones only, minus some. The table has 50,000 to 70,000 clones, approximately 90% seen once. The sequenced sample was peripheral blood. These receptors originate from a human donor with active COVID-19. The donor label of this sample is uncertain.

This clone was seen a few times. V usage is TRBV7-9 and J usage is TRBJ2-1; D call uncertain. V lost 11 bases and J lost 3, with 11 bases in between. Looked up from germline, CDR1 is SEHNR and CDR2 is FQNEAQ (reference sequence). This CDR3 has 12 residues. Written as DNA, the CDR3 is TGTGCCGTCAACTCACTCTACAATGAGCAGTTCTTC. It codes for CAVNSLYNEQFF.

The chain links TRBV5-4 to TRBJ2-3, with D perhaps TRBD2 (6 bases). This CDR3 has 13 amino acids. CDR1 and CDR2 (germline): SGHNT, YYREEE (reference sequence). V shed 0 bases and J shed 5 bases, with 7 bases lying between them. CDR3 nucleotides: TGTGCCAGCAGCTTGGCGGGGGAAGATACGCAGTATTTT. Translated: CASSLAGEDTQYF. The complete variable domain, with remaining parts taken from reference TRBV5-4 and TRBJ2-3, reads ETGVTQSPTHLIKTRGQQVTLRCSSQSGHNTVSWYQQALGQGPQFIFQYYREEENGRGNFPPRFSGLQFPNYSSELNVNALELDDSALYLCASSLAGEDTQYFGPGTRLTVL.

J is TRBJ1-2 and V is TRBV6-2 or TRBV6-3, with D maybe TRBD1 (6 bases). This CDR3 has 15 amino acids. V was clipped by 0 bases and J by 4 bases, with 12 bases between them. CDR1 is MNHEY and CDR2 is SVGEGT in the germline V gene. CDR3 DNA sequence: TGTGCCAGCAGTTACTCAAGGGGGATTCGCTATGGCTACACCTTC. Its translation: CASSYSRGIRYGYTF.

CDR3 DNA: TGCGCCAGCAGCCCAGGACAGGGGACATCCTACGAGCAGTACTTC. Encoded protein: CASSPGQGTSYEQYF. This chain links TRBV4-3 with TRBJ2-7; TRBD1 agrees at 9 bases. The CDR3 has 15 residues. CDR1 and CDR2 from the germline V gene are LGHNA and YSLEER. V was pared by 4 bases and J by 1 base, with 5 bases of the junction left unmatched.

The V and J genes are TRBV3-1 (or the pseudogene TRBV3-2) and TRBJ1-2, with 10 bases that match TRBD1. Per germline, CDR1 LGHDT and CDR2 YNNKEL (reference sequence). The V gene end was trimmed by 0 bases and the J gene end by 5 bases; junction bases not matched to a gene: 15. The CDR3 is 19 residues long. The CDR3 region has the DNA TGTGCCAGCAGCCAAGAAACCTCAGGACAGGGGGGAGGTGGTTATGGCTACACCTTC. It specifies CASSQETSGQGGGGYGYTF.

This clone appeared a few times. This chain uses TRBV7-9 with TRBJ1-3, with D unresolved. V gave up 7 bases and J gave up 6 bases, with 7 bases separating them. The CDR3 covers 11 residues. The germline gives CDR1 SEHNR, CDR2 FQNEAQ (reference sequence). The CDR3 bases are TGTGCCAGCAACCGAGAAAACACCATATATTTT. Its translation is CASNRENTIYF.

The chain combines TRBV6-1 with TRBJ2-3; 9 bases align to TRBD2. Germline V gives CDR1 MNHNS, CDR2 SASEGT. The CDR3 is 16 amino acids. With 2 bases clipped from V and 3 bases from J, the junction kept 6 bases outside the gene matches. CDR3 nucleotide sequence: TGTGCCAGCAGTGAAAAAGGTAGCGGGAGTACAGATACGCAGTATTTT. Amino acid sequence: CASSEKGSGSTDTQYF.

This chain joins TRBV7-2 and TRBJ2-7, with TRBD1 matching 10 bases. Germline lookup yields CDR1 SGHTA and CDR2 FQGNSA. This CDR3 has 16 residues. With V trimmed by 1 base and J by 2 bases, 5 bases remained unmatched. In DNA, the CDR3 is TGTGCCAGCAGCTTAGACGGGACAGGGGTACCCTACGAGCAGTACTTC. This sequence encodes CASSLDGTGVPYEQYF.

The chain combines TRBV4-3 with TRBJ1-2; maybe TRBD1 (6 bases). The CDR3 contains 17 residues. Germline V gene data show CDR1 as LGHNA and CDR2 as YSLEER. Trimming took 0 bases from V and 2 from J, leaving 16 bases between them. CDR3 DNA: TGCGCCAGCAGCCAAGATCCTCGAGGGACAAGAAACTATGGCTACACCTTC. It specifies CASSQDPRGTRNYGYTF.

The chain employs TRBV15 and TRBJ2-3; maybe TRBD2 (5 bases). The CDR3 is made up of 17 amino acids. CDR1 LNHNV and CDR2 YYDKDF come from the germline V gene (reference sequence). Deletions cut 1 base from V and 5 bases from J, with 19 bases between. CDR3: CATSRGALGQAGDTQYF. The CDR3, as DNA: TGTGCCACCAGCAGAGGGGCGCTTGGGCAGGCGGGAGATACGCAGTATTTT.

The rearrangement joins TRBV4-3 to TRBJ2-2; D not certain. Germline lookup yields CDR1 LGHNA and CDR2 YSLEER. This CDR3 contains 13 residues. V was trimmed by 5 bases and J by 1 base, leaving 5 bases between them. The CDR3 bases are TGCGCCAGCAGCGGGCGGAACACCGGGGAGCTGTTTTTT. Residues: CASSGRNTGELFF.

This rearrangement joins TRBV6-2 or TRBV6-3 to TRBJ1-6; no clear D. V was trimmed by 3 bases and J by 11 bases, leaving 14 bases between them. The CDR3 spans 14 residues. Per the germline V gene, CDR1 is MNHEY and CDR2 is SVGEGT. CDR3 DNA sequence: TGTGCCAGCAGTTATGAATTGAGGGAACCACCCCTCCACTTT. Protein sequence: CASSYELREPPLHF.

The chain combines TRBV7-3 with TRBJ2-3; 10 bases are shared with TRBD1. Germline V gene data show CDR1 as SGHTA and CDR2 as FQGTGA. The CDR3 consists of 18 residues. V dropped 4 bases and J dropped 4; count of bases not matched to a gene: 14. The CDR3 sequence is CASSSLRGQGTKSDTQYF. The DNA of the CDR3 is TGTGCCAGCAGCTCCCTTCGGGGACAGGGGACGAAGTCAGATACGCAGTATTTT.

V and J are TRBV5-1 and TRBJ1-2, with unresolved D. Germline values: CDR1 SGHRS, CDR2 YFSETQ. This CDR3 contains 17 residues. The V end was cut by 4 bases, the J end by 0 bases, with 19 bases between. CDR3 in amino acids: CASSRHGPGGANYGYTF. Here the CDR3 DNA reads TGCGCCAGCAGCCGACACGGACCGGGAGGAGCTAACTATGGCTACACCTTC.

This clone was observed a handful of times. The chain carries TRBV7-9 and TRBJ1-5, with a possible D match to TRBD1 (5 bases). Germline values: CDR1 SEHNR, CDR2 FQNEAQ (reference sequence). The CDR3 is made up of 14 amino acids. V dropped 5 bases and J dropped 6 bases, with 14 bases sitting between them. For the CDR3, the DNA is TGTGCCAGCAGCCCCGGGGGGTATCGTCAGCCCCAGCATTTT. Its protein is CASSPGGYRQPQHF.

The rearrangement links TRBV5-5 to TRBJ2-3; D not resolved. The V gene's germline CDR1 is SGHKS and CDR2 YYEKEE (reference sequence). The V end was cut by 4 bases, the J end by 0 bases, with 15 bases between. The CDR3 is 16 amino acids. This chain's CDR3 is CASSPTLGRSTDTQYF. CDR3 nucleotide sequence: TGTGCCAGCAGCCCGACGTTGGGCAGAAGCACAGATACGCAGTATTTT.

The rearrangement links TRBV9 to TRBJ2-1, with D maybe TRBD1 (8 bases). CDR3 length: 15 amino acids. Trimming pared 4 bases from V and 4 bases from J, leaving 15 bases between. CDR1 and CDR2 (germline): SGDLS, YYNGEE. The CDR3 loop reads CASSPQGGGYNEQFF. The CDR3 nucleotides are TGTGCCAGCAGCCCACAGGGGGGGGGTTACAATGAGCAGTTCTTC.

The chain uses TRBV27 and TRBJ2-3; the D gene is possibly TRBD2 (6 bases). Per germline, CDR1 MNHEY and CDR2 SMNVEV (reference sequence). This CDR3 comprises 17 residues. V lost 3 bases to trimming and J lost 2 bases, with 18 bases between them. DNA of the CDR3: TGTGCCAGCAGTTTTACCCTCCCAGGGAGGTCCACAGATACGCAGTATTTT. Translated: CASSFTLPGRSTDTQYF.

This rearrangement joins TRBV7-9 to TRBJ2-3, with a weak D call TRBD2 (5 bases). Trimming left V 4 bases short and J 3 bases short, with 11 bases between. The CDR3 is made up of 14 amino acids. Per germline, CDR1 SEHNR and CDR2 FQNEAQ (reference sequence). CDR3 amino acids: CASSSGLGTDTQYF. The DNA for the CDR3 is TGTGCCAGCAGCTCCGGACTTGGAACAGATACGCAGTATTTT.

The gene calls are TRBV27 and TRBJ1-4, with D possibly TRBD1 on 5 matching bases. Germline V gene sequence: CDR1 MNHEY, CDR2 SMNVEV (reference sequence). The V and J ends lost 2 bases and 7 bases respectively, with 8 bases between them. This CDR3 has 13 residues. The CDR3 DNA reads as TGTGCCAGCAGTTTACAGGGAGGTGAAAAACTGTTTTTT. This translates into CASSLQGGEKLFF. Variable domain in full (rest from reference TRBV27 and TRBJ1-4): EAQVTQNPRYLITVTGKKLTVTCSQNMNHEYMSWYRQDPGLGLRQIYYSMNVEVTDKGDVPEGYKVSRKEKRNFPLILESPSPNQTSLYFCASSLQGGEKLFFGSGTQLSVL.

The chain joins TRBV11-2 to TRBJ2-5, with 10 bases matching TRBD2. Germline V gives CDR1 SGHAT, CDR2 FQNNGV. Trimming at V came to 0 bases and at J to 7 bases, leaving 5 bases not matched to a gene. CDR3 length: 15 amino acids. The CDR3 is CASSLEASGGGTQYF. The CDR3 bases are TGTGCCAGCAGCTTAGAGGCTAGCGGGGGAGGGACCCAGTACTTC.

The chain links TRBV9 to TRBJ2-5, with a possible D match to TRBD2 (5 bases). CDR3 length: 16 amino acids. Germline-derived CDR1 and CDR2 are SGDLS and YYNGEE. V was clipped by 4 bases and J by 1 base, with 17 bases between them. The CDR3 sequence is CASSTGMTILQETQYF. CDR3 nucleotides: TGTGCCAGCAGCACCGGGATGACTATACTCCAAGAGACCCAGTACTTC.

This clone has a single count. The V call is TRBV11-2, the J call TRBJ2-2, with D unresolved. CDR1 and CDR2 from the germline V gene are SGHAT and FQNNGV. This CDR3 spans 16 amino acids. V lost 6 bases and J lost 1, with 15 bases in between. Here the CDR3 DNA reads TGTGCCAGCAGTTATACGGGTCGTCAGAACACCGGGGAGCTGTTTTTT. Its protein product is CASSYTGRQNTGELFF.

The genes are TRBV4-2 and TRBJ1-1, with no clear D. V was shortened by 3 bases and J by 5 bases, with 10 bases between the two germline ends. CDR1 LGHNA and CDR2 YNFKEQ come from the germline V gene. This CDR3 region has 13 residues. As DNA, the CDR3 is TGTGCCAGCAGCCAGGCGGTGGGTACTGAAGCTTTCTTT. Protein sequence: CASSQAVGTEAFF.

This clone was observed a handful of times. The chain recombines TRBV5-1 with TRBJ2-1; TRBD1 agrees at 8 bases. The ends lost 4 bases at V and 7 bases at J; junction bases unmatched: 13. The CDR3 covers 16 residues. Germline values: CDR1 SGHRS, CDR2 YFSETQ. CDR3 protein: CASSENLGQGWNEQFF. The CDR3 nucleotides read TGCGCCAGCAGCGAAAACCTAGGACAGGGTTGGAATGAGCAGTTCTTC.

J is TRBJ1-1 and V is TRBV27; 9 bases map to TRBD1. The CDR3 consists of 16 residues. With V trimmed by 5 bases and J by 4 bases, 11 bases remained unmatched. CDR1 and CDR2 from the germline V gene are MNHEY and SMNVEV (reference sequence). CDR3 nucleotides: TGTGCCAGCAGTATCGGGACAGGGCAACTGGGCACTGAAGCTTTCTTT. Residues: CASSIGTGQLGTEAFF.

The sample holds a few counts of this clone. The genes are TRBV7-8 and TRBJ2-1, with 10 bases matching TRBD2. Trimming at V came to 10 bases and at J to 10 bases, leaving 4 bases not matched to a gene. Germline V gene data show CDR1 as SGHVS and CDR2 as FQNEAQ. The CDR3 runs 11 residues. CDR3 DNA sequence: TGTGCCACCGGGACTAGCGCCGAGCAGTTCTTC. Protein product: CATGTSAEQFF.